A selection of T cell receptor beta chains follows, all from one sample in a study of OX40 agonist ivuxolimab in advanced cancers. Assay used: immunoSEQ multiplex PCR; TCRdb lists only in-frame clones, some missing. The data show about 27,000 clones, roughly four fifths seen once. Here the sequenced sample was CD4+ or CD8+ T cells sorted from blood, taken in a trial of the OX40 agonist ivuxolimab. All receptors come from an adult with an advanced solid tumor such as melanoma, head and neck, liver or kidney cancer. The CDR3 runs from the conserved cysteine through the conserved F or W. A D gene is named only where the DNA matches it firmly. Some rows have no size entry. The others give once, few or many, or a class for an expanded clone.

j_gene | v_gene | abundance | d_gene | CDR3nt | CDR3aa
TRBJ2-7 | TRBV7-8 | NA | TRBD1 | TGTGCCAGCAGCTCTGGGAAGGGGGCCTTGGGAGAGCAGTACTTC | CASSSGKGALGEQYF
TRBJ1-2 | TRBV29-1 | NA | NA | TGCAGCGTTGAAGGGGTTGGGAACTATGGCTACACCTTC | CSVEGVGNYGYTF
TRBJ2-2 | TRBV13 | NA | NA | TGTGCCAGCAGCGCTCCATTACACACCGGGGAGCTGTTTTTT | CASSAPLHTGELFF
TRBJ2-5 | TRBV19 | NA | NA | TGTGCCAGCAGAGATCGGGGGCTGGAGACCCAGTACTTC | CASRDRGLETQYF
TRBJ2-7 | TRBV5-1 | NA | TRBD1 | TGCGCCAGCAGCTTGGTTAGAGGGGGCCTCGAGCAGTACTTC | CASSLVRGGLEQYF
TRBJ2-2 | TRBV19 | NA | NA | TGTGCCAGTAGTAGAGTGTACAGGTCCACCGGGGAGCTGTTTTTT | CASSRVYRSTGELFF
TRBJ1-2 | TRBV15 | NA | TRBD1 | TGTGCCACCAGCAGATATACAGGGGGTACAGACTATGGCTACACCTTC | CATSRYTGGTDYGYTF
TRBJ2-2 | TRBV10-3 | NA | NA | TGTGCCATCAGTGAGCCAAGCCCCGGGGCCGACACAAAGAACACCGGGGAGCTGTTTTTT | CAISEPSPGADTKNTGELFF
TRBJ2-1 | TRBV13 | NA | NA | TGTGCCAGCAGCTTAGAGGGGCGCTACAATGAGCAGTTCTTC | CASSLEGRYNEQFF
TRBJ2-1 | TRBV27 | NA | TRBD2 | TGTGCCAGCAGTTTAGGTAGCGGGGGGGCCAATGAGCAGTTCTTC | CASSLGSGGANEQFF
TRBJ2-2 | TRBV5-4 | NA | NA | TGTGCCAGCAGCTTGGGGGCCGGGGAGCTGTTTTTT | CASSLGAGELFF
TRBJ2-7 | TRBV6-5 | NA | NA | TGTGCCAGCAGTTACGAGGGGAGCGGGGAGCAGTACTTC | CASSYEGSGEQYF
TRBJ1-2 | TRBV2 | NA | TRBD1 | TGTGCCAGCAGTGAAGCGGCGGGACAGGCGGGCGGCTACACCTTC | CASSEAAGQAGGYTF
TRBJ2-1 | TRBV4-2 | NA | TRBD2 | TGTGCCAGCAGCCCGTCGGCGGGGGACCAGGGCCGGGACAATGAGCAGTTCTTC | CASSPSAGDQGRDNEQFF
TRBJ2-3 | TRBV9 | NA | NA | TGTGCCAGCAGCGTAGGCGGACTCGCCACAGATACGCAGTATTTT | CASSVGGLATDTQYF
TRBJ1-5 | TRBV19 | NA | NA | TGTGCCAGTAGTATAGACAGGGGCAATCAGCCCCAGCATTTT | CASSIDRGNQPQHF
TRBJ1-2 | TRBV7-9 | medium-sized | TRBD1 | TGTGCCAGCAGCTTAACGACAGGGGCAAACTATGGCTACACCTTC | CASSLTTGANYGYTF
TRBJ2-1 | TRBV7-3 | NA | NA | TGTGCCAGCAGCTTGGGCCTGTCCAATGAGCAGTTCTTC | CASSLGLSNEQFF
TRBJ1-2 | TRBV5-1 | NA | NA | TGCGCCAGCAGCTTGGAACAGGGTCACTATGGCTACACCTTC | CASSLEQGHYGYTF
TRBJ2-3 | TRBV5-8 | NA | NA | TGTGCCAGCAGCTTGTTTTCGGGGGGCACAGATACGCAGTATTTT | CASSLFSGGTDTQYF
TRBJ1-3 | TRBV4-1 | NA | NA | TGCGCCAGCAGCCAAGACAGGGGTTTCAGTGGAAACACCATATATTTT | CASSQDRGFSGNTIYF
TRBJ2-7 | TRBV9 | NA | NA | TGTGCCAGCAGCTCCGGACTCTGGGGGTACGAGCAGTACTTC | CASSSGLWGYEQYF
TRBJ1-2 | TRBV5-4 | NA | NA | TGTGCCAGCAGCCCCGGCGAGTGGTATGGCTACACCTTC | CASSPGEWYGYTF
TRBJ2-2 | TRBV10-2 | once | TRBD2 | TGCGCCAGCAGAGATTTGCACCTAGCGGGGTCGTACACCGGGGAGCTGTTTTTT | CASRDLHLAGSYTGELFF
TRBJ2-3 | TRBV2 | NA | NA | TGTGCCAGCACCGAGGCGGGGGCAGAGGGCGATACGCAGTATTTT | CASTEAGAEGDTQYF
TRBJ1-1 | TRBV2 | NA | NA | TGTGCCAGCAGTGAGGTGATGAACACTGAAGCTTTCTTT | CASSEVMNTEAFF
TRBJ2-5 | TRBV19 | NA | TRBD2 | TGTGCCAGTAGTATGCGGACTAGCGGGGGACAAGAGACCCAGTACTTC | CASSMRTSGGQETQYF
TRBJ1-5 | TRBV19 | NA | NA | TGTGCCAGTAGTCCCGATTCTTGGAAGCCCCAGCATTTT | CASSPDSWKPQHF
TRBJ2-1 | TRBV25-1 | NA | TRBD2 | TGTGCCAGCAGTGGCCTAGCGGGGGACAATGAGCAGTTCTTC | CASSGLAGDNEQFF
TRBJ2-7 | TRBV19 | NA | NA | TGTGCCAGTAGTATCCGGTCGGGCGAGCAGTACTTC | CASSIRSGEQYF
TRBJ2-5 | TRBV12-5 | few | NA | TGTGCTAGTGGTTTGGTACTCAATAGGGAAGAGACCCAGTACTTC | CASGLVLNREETQYF
TRBJ1-1 | TRBV4-1 | NA | NA | TGCGCCAGCAGCCGTGGGACCACTGAAGCTTTCTTT | CASSRGTTEAFF
TRBJ1-2 | TRBV14 | NA | NA | TGTGCCAGCAGCCAAGGACAGCTGTATGGCTACACCTTC | CASSQGQLYGYTF
TRBJ1-1 | TRBV7-9 | NA | NA | TGTGCCAGCAGCTTAGCCCGGGTACCCTTACTGGCTTTCTTT | CASSLARVPLLAFF
TRBJ2-7 | TRBV15 | NA | NA | TGTGCAACCGCTCCGGGACGCGAAGGGTACGAGCAGTACTTC | CATAPGREGYEQYF
TRBJ1-1 | TRBV2 | NA | NA | TGTGCCAACGGACCTTCGAACACTGAAGCTTTCTTT | CANGPSNTEAFF
TRBJ2-6 | TRBV14 | NA | TRBD2 | TGTGCCAGCAGCCAAGATCGACTAGCGGGGGGGCGAGGGGCCAACGTCCTGACTTTC | CASSQDRLAGGRGANVLTF
TRBJ2-7 | TRBV30 | NA | NA | TGTGCCTGGAGTGTAGATTCCCCCTACGAGCAGTACTTC | CAWSVDSPYEQYF
TRBJ1-1 | TRBV7-2 | NA | NA | TGTGCCAGCAGCTTAGCGTATAGCGGGGGCACTGAAGCTTTCTTT | CASSLAYSGGTEAFF
TRBJ1-2 | TRBV13 | NA | NA | TGTGCCAGCAGCATAACAGGGTTCTATGGCTACACCTTC | CASSITGFYGYTF
TRBJ1-5 | TRBV27 | medium-sized | NA | TGTGCCAGCAGTCCCTGGGCGGTTGACTTTAGCAATCAGCCCCAGCATTTT | CASSPWAVDFSNQPQHF
TRBJ2-7 | TRBV19 | NA | TRBD2 | TGTGCCACCAGAGAGCGGGGGCTCACCTACGAGCAGTACTTC | CATRERGLTYEQYF